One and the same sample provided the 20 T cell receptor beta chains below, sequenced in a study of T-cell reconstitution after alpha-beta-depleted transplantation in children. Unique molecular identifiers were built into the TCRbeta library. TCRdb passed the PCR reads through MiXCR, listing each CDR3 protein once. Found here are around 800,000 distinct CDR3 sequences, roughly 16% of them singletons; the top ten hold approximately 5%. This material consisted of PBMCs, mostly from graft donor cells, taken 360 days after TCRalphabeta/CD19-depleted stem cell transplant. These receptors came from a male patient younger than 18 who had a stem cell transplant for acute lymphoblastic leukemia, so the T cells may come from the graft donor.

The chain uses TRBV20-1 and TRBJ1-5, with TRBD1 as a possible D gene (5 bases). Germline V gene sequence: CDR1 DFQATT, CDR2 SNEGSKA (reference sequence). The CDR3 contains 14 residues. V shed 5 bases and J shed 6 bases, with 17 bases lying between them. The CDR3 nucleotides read TGCAGTGCTGCCGCCAGGGCGATGATTCAGCCCCAGCATTTT. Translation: CSAAARAMIQPQHF.

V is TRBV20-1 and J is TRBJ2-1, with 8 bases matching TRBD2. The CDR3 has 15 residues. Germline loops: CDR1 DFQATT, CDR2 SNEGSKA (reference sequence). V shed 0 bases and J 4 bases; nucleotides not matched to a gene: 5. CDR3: CSARDFAGGYNEQFF. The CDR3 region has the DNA TGCAGTGCTAGAGATTTCGCGGGAGGTTACAATGAGCAGTTCTTC.

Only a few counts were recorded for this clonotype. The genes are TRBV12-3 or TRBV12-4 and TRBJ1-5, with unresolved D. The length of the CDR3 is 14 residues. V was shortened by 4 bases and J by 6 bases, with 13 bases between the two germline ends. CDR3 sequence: CASSSYSSIQPQHF. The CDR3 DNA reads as TGTGCCAGCAGTTCGTACAGCTCCATTCAGCCCCAGCATTTT.

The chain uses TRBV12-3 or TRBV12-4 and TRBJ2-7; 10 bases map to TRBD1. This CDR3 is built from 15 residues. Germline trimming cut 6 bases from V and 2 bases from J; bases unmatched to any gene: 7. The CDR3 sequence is CASSPGQGYPYEQYF. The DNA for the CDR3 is TGTGCCAGCAGCCCGGGACAGGGGTACCCCTACGAGCAGTACTTC.

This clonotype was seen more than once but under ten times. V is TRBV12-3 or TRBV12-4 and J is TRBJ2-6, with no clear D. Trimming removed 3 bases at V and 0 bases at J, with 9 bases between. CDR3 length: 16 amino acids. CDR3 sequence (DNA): TGTGCCAGCAGTTTTTCGGTGATCTCTGGGGCCAACGTCCTGACTTTC. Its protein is CASSFSVISGANVLTF.

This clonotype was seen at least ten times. The CDR3 coding sequence is TGCAGTGCTAGAGATAAGGGACTAGCGGGAGGTCCAGGGGATACGCAGTATTTT. Residues: CSARDKGLAGGPGDTQYF. The V call is TRBV20-1, the J call TRBJ2-3; TRBD2 agrees at 15 bases. The CDR3 totals 18 residues. The trim removed 0 bases at V and 6 bases at J, leaving 10 bases unmatched. The germline gives CDR1 DFQATT, CDR2 SNEGSKA (reference sequence).

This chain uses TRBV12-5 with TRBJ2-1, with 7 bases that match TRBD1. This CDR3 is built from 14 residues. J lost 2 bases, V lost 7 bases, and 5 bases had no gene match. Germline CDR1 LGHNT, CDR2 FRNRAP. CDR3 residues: CASAPGGAYNEQFF. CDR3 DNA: TGTGCTAGTGCCCCAGGGGGAGCCTACAATGAGCAGTTCTTC. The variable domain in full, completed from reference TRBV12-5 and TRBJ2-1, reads DARVTQTPRHKVTEMGQEVTMRCQPILGHNTVFWYRQTMMQGLELLAYFRNRAPLDDSGMPKDRFSAEMPDATLATLKIQPSEPRDSAVYFCASAPGGAYNEQFFGPGTRLTVL.

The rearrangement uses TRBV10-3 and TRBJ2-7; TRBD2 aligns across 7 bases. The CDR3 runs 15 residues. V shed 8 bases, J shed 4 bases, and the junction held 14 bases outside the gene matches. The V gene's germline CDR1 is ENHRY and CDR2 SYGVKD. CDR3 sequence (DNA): TGTGCCATCGCTGGGCGCGGGGGAGAGAAGTACGAGCAGTACTTC. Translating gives CAIAGRGGEKYEQYF.

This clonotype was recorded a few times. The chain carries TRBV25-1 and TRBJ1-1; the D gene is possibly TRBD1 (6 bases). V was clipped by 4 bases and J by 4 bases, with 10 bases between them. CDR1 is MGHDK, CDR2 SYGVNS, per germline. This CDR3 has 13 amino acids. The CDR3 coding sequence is TGTGCCAGCAGTGGGGGGCGGGGCACTGAAGCTTTCTTT. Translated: CASSGGRGTEAFF. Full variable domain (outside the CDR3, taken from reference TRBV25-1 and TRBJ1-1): EADIYQTPRYLVIGTGKKITLECSQTMGHDKMYWYQQDPGMELHLIHYSYGVNSTEKGDLSSESTVSRIRTEHFPLTLESARPSHTSQYLCASSGGRGTEAFFGQGTRLTVV.

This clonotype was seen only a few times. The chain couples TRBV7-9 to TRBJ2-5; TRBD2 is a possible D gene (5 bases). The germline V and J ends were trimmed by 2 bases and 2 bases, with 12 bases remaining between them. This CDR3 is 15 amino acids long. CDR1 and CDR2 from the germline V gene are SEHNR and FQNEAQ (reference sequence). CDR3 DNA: TGTGCCAGCAGCTTATCGCGACGGGATCAAGAGACCCAGTACTTC. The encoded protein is CASSLSRRDQETQYF.

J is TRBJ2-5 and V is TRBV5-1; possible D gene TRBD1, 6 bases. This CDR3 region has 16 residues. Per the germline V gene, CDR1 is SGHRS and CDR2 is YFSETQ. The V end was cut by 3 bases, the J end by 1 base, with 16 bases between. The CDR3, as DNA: TGCGCCAGCAGCTACTTACCTACAGGGCCCCAAGAGACCCAGTACTTC. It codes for CASSYLPTGPQETQYF.

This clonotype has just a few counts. The CDR3 nucleotides read TGTGCCAGCATGGAGGGGTCCACCGGGGAGCTGTTTTTT. Translating it yields CASMEGSTGELFF. The rearrangement links TRBV2 to TRBJ2-2, with D perhaps matching TRBD2 (6 bases). Trimming left V 7 bases short and J 4 bases short, with 10 bases between. The CDR3 runs 13 residues. CDR1 and CDR2 (germline): SNHLY, FYNNEI.

CDR3 region: CASSVENYWGQETQYF. CDR3 DNA: TGTGCCAGCAGCGTAGAAAACTACTGGGGCCAAGAGACCCAGTACTTC. This rearrangement joins TRBV9 to TRBJ2-5; D remains unclear. This CDR3 has 16 amino acids. Germline V gene sequence: CDR1 SGDLS, CDR2 YYNGEE. The V gene lost 0 bases and the J gene lost 1 base, with 13 bases spanning the gap.

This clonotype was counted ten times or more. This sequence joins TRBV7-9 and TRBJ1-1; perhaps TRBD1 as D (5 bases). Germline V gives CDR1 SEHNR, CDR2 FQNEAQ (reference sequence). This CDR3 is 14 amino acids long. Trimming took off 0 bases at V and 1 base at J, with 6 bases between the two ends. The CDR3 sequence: CASSLADRNTEAFF. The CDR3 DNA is TGTGCCAGCAGCTTAGCTGACAGGAACACTGAAGCTTTCTTT.

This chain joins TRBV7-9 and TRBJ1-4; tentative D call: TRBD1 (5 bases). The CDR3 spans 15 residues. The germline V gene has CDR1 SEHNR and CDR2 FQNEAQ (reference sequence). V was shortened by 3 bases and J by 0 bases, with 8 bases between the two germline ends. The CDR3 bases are TGTGCCAGCAGCTTTATGGGGGCAACTAATGAAAAACTGTTTTTT. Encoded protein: CASSFMGATNEKLFF.

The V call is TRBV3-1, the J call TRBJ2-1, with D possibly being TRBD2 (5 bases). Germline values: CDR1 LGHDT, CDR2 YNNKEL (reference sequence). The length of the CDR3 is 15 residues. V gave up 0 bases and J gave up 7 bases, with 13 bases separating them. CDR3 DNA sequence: TGTGCCAGCAGCCAAGATTGGGCTAGCCGGAATGAGCAGTTCTTC. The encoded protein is CASSQDWASRNEQFF.

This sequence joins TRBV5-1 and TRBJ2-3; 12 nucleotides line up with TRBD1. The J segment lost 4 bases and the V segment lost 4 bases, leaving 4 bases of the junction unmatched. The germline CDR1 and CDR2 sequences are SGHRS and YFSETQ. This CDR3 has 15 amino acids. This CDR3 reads CASSGTGGVADTQYF. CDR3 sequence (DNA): TGCGCCAGCAGCGGGACAGGGGGCGTCGCAGATACGCAGTATTTT.

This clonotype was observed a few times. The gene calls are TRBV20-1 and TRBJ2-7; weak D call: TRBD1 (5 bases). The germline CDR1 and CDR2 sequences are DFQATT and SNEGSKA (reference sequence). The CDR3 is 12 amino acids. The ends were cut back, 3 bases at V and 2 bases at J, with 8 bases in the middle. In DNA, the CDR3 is TGCAGTGCTAGTTTAGGGGCCTACGAGCAGTACTTC. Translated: CSASLGAYEQYF.

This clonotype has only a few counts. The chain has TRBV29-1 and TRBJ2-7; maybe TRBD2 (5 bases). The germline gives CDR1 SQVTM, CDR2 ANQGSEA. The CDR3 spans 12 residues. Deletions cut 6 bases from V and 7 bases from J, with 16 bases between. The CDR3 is CSVEASPGEQYF. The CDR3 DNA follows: TGCAGCGTCGAGGCGAGCCCGGGGGAGCAGTACTTC.

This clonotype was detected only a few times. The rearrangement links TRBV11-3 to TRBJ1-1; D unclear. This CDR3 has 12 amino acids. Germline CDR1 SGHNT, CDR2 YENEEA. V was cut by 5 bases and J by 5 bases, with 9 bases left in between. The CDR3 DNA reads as TGTGCCAGCAGCCACGGGGATACTGAAGCTTTCTTT. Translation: CASSHGDTEAFF.